This entry is about one T cell receptor beta chain. Its antigen is as yet unknown. V lost 1 base, J lost 2 bases, and 5 bases lay in between. The CDR3 extends over 13 amino acids. Looked up from germline, CDR1 is MDHEN and CDR2 is SYDVKM. The data derive from a study of spatial heterogeneity in lung cancer. Study information: Alpha-chain sequences were detected in numbers that were consistently lower than beta-chain sequences.

Time point described: sample taken at primary tumor resection. Donors were some 72 untreated early-stage non-small cell lung cancer patients. Researchers sequenced whole RNA taken from tumor, nontumor lung or frozen PBMC without sorting. The study's findings and limits: The numbers of ubiquitous and regional expanded TCRs correlated with ubiquitous and regional nonsynonymous mutations, respectively. One measure, the expanded intratumoral alpha and beta TCR count, tracked tumor mutation counts.

MiXCR was run by TCRdb on the 5' RACE reads, yielding one entry per CDR3 protein. The data show 5,200 or so distinct CDR3 sequences, with roughly 7.4% seen just once and less than 55% held by the top ten. This sample comprised lung tumor tissue, obtained at surgery. The V gene is TRBV28, the J gene TRBJ2-5; D remains ambiguous. The TCR comes from a male donor with early-stage non-small cell lung cancer. The CDR3 bases are TGTGCCAGCAGTTTATATGCGCAAGAGACCCAGTACTTC. Translation gives CASSLYAQETQYF.